Given below is one TCR beta chain in context. Repertoires were generated with immunoSEQ multiplex PCR, while TCRdb's copy carries only in-frame clones and drops some. The sample includes 130,000 to 150,000 clones, under 90% of them seen just once. This specimen belongs to a study of blood T cell repertoires in COVID-19. Study-wide context: Sources were T cells, B-cell-depleted T cells, or PBMCs; the material itself was cDNA or gDNA.

V dropped 5 bases and J dropped 1; count of bases not matched to a gene: 11. CDR3 length: 17 amino acids. CDR1 LNHNV and CDR2 YYDKDF come from the germline V gene (reference sequence). The J gene is TRBJ1-1, the V gene TRBV15, with TRBD1 matching over 9 bases. The sequenced sample was peripheral blood. This receptor was obtained from a human donor in a cohort sampled during active COVID-19. CDR3 nucleotides: TGTGCCACCAGCGATAGGACAGGGGATTTTGGGAACACTGAAGCTTTCTTT. Translated: CATSDRTGDFGNTEAFF.